A selection of T cell receptor beta chains follows, all from one sample in a study of Ad26.COV2.S vaccination and SARS-CoV-2 variants. Repertoires were generated with immunoSEQ multiplex PCR, while TCRdb's copy carries only in-frame clones and drops some. The sample holds roughly 510,000 clones, 70% to 90% seen once. Specimen: peripheral blood, collected in a trial of Ad26.COV2.S vaccine versus placebo. Receptors originate from a person aged 18-60 years who received the Ad26.COV2.S COVID-19 vaccine or a placebo. CDR3s include the opening cysteine and the closing phenylalanine or tryptophan. Fields, in order: V gene, J gene, D gene, clone size, CDR3 DNA, CDR3 protein. The D gene is left open where the match is weak. A row's size may be missing; if present it is once, few, many or a size class.

V gene: TRBV29-1
J gene: TRBJ2-3
D gene: -
clone size: -
CDR3 DNA: TGCAGCGTTGGGTGGAGGGGCTCCACAGATACGCAGTATTTT
CDR3 protein: CSVGWRGSTDTQYF

V gene: TRBV10-3
J gene: TRBJ2-7
D gene: TRBD2
clone size: -
CDR3 DNA: TGTGCCATCAGGAGGGAGGGAGCCTACGAGCAGTACTTC
CDR3 protein: CAIRREGAYEQYF

V gene: TRBV9
J gene: TRBJ1-5
D gene: -
clone size: few
CDR3 DNA: TGTGCCAGCAGCGTAGCGGGTGACCGGCCCCAGCATTTT
CDR3 protein: CASSVAGDRPQHF

V gene: TRBV4-3
J gene: TRBJ1-2
D gene: -
clone size: -
CDR3 DNA: TGCGCCAGCAGCCAAGATCTGGACTTAGATGGCTACACCTTC
CDR3 protein: CASSQDLDLDGYTF

V gene: TRBV3-1/TRBV3-2
J gene: TRBJ2-3
D gene: -
clone size: -
CDR3 DNA: TGTGCCAGCAGCCAACTCCCAGGAAATACGCAGTATTTT
CDR3 protein: CASSQLPGNTQYF

V gene: TRBV11-3
J gene: TRBJ1-1
D gene: TRBD1
clone size: -
CDR3 DNA: TGTGCCAGCAGCCCATATACAGGGGCCGAAGCTTTCTTT
CDR3 protein: CASSPYTGAEAFF

V gene: TRBV7-3
J gene: TRBJ1-6
D gene: TRBD1
clone size: -
CDR3 DNA: TGTGCCAGCAGCCCATCCGGGACAGTTAATTCACCCCTCCACTTT
CDR3 protein: CASSPSGTVNSPLHF

V gene: TRBV5-1
J gene: TRBJ1-2
D gene: -
clone size: few
CDR3 DNA: TGCGCCAGCAGCTTACAGGGCGACGGCTATGGCTACACCTTC
CDR3 protein: CASSLQGDGYGYTF

V gene: TRBV30
J gene: TRBJ1-1
D gene: -
clone size: -
CDR3 DNA: TGTGCCTGGAGTGGGGATGAAGCTTTCTTT
CDR3 protein: CAWSGDEAFF

V gene: TRBV2
J gene: TRBJ2-2
D gene: -
clone size: -
CDR3 DNA: TGTGCCAGCACTAGAACGGCGGGGGCGCCCGGGGAGCTGTTTTTT
CDR3 protein: CASTRTAGAPGELFF

V gene: TRBV28
J gene: TRBJ2-2
D gene: TRBD2
clone size: -
CDR3 DNA: TGTGCCAGCAGTGGGGGACTAGCGGGAGGTTTTGCCGGGGAGCTGTTTTTT
CDR3 protein: CASSGGLAGGFAGELFF

V gene: TRBV7-9
J gene: TRBJ1-5
D gene: -
clone size: once
CDR3 DNA: TGTGCCAGCAGCTCGGACTTTCAGCCCCAGCATTTT
CDR3 protein: CASSSDFQPQHF

V gene: TRBV7-2
J gene: TRBJ2-3
D gene: -
clone size: -
CDR3 DNA: TGTGCCAGCAGGGCCACAGGGTTGAATACGCAGTATTTT
CDR3 protein: CASRATGLNTQYF

V gene: TRBV30
J gene: TRBJ1-2
D gene: -
clone size: -
CDR3 DNA: TGTGCCTGGGGCCAGGGGCAGTACTATGGCTACACCTTC
CDR3 protein: CAWGQGQYYGYTF

V gene: TRBV28
J gene: TRBJ2-1
D gene: TRBD2
clone size: -
CDR3 DNA: TGTGCCAGCAGTTTAGGGCCCTCCCGGGAGGGTCCTGAGCAGTTCTTC
CDR3 protein: CASSLGPSREGPEQFF

V gene: TRBV5-6
J gene: TRBJ2-1
D gene: -
clone size: -
CDR3 DNA: TGTGCCAGCAGCTTGGCCTACAATGAGCAGTTCTTC
CDR3 protein: CASSLAYNEQFF

V gene: TRBV19
J gene: TRBJ1-5
D gene: TRBD1
clone size: -
CDR3 DNA: TGTGCCAGTAGTGGGTACCGGACAGGGGAAAATTTT
CDR3 protein: CASSGYRTGENF

V gene: TRBV10-3
J gene: TRBJ2-6
D gene: -
clone size: -
CDR3 DNA: TGTGCCATCAGTGAGTCCGCTCCACGAGGACCTGGGGCCAACGTCCTGACTTTC
CDR3 protein: CAISESAPRGPGANVLTF

V gene: TRBV19
J gene: TRBJ1-1
D gene: -
clone size: once
CDR3 DNA: TGTGCCAGTAGCCGAGGACAGCCAATGAACACTGAAGCTTTCTTT
CDR3 protein: CASSRGQPMNTEAFF

V gene: TRBV28
J gene: TRBJ2-1
D gene: -
clone size: -
CDR3 DNA: TGTGCCAGCAGTTTTCTCGGTAGCGGAGTTTTCGAGCAGTTCTTC
CDR3 protein: CASSFLGSGVFEQFF

V gene: TRBV10-3
J gene: TRBJ1-3
D gene: -
clone size: few
CDR3 DNA: TGTGCCATCAGCAGCGCAGGGACAAGCTCTGGAAACACCATATATTTT
CDR3 protein: CAISSAGTSSGNTIYF

V gene: TRBV5-6
J gene: TRBJ2-1
D gene: TRBD2
clone size: -
CDR3 DNA: TGTGCCAGCAGCTACAGAACTAGCGGGAGACGCGATGAGCAGTTCTTC
CDR3 protein: CASSYRTSGRRDEQFF

V gene: TRBV10-3
J gene: TRBJ1-5
D gene: -
clone size: -
CDR3 DNA: TGTGCCATCAGTGAAGGAGGGGGCAATCAGCCCCAGCATTTT
CDR3 protein: CAISEGGGNQPQHF

V gene: TRBV15
J gene: TRBJ2-2
D gene: TRBD2
clone size: -
CDR3 DNA: TGTGCCACCAGAGAACGCTGGGGGGGGAACACCGGGGAGCTGTTTTTT
CDR3 protein: CATRERWGGNTGELFF

V gene: TRBV7-6
J gene: TRBJ2-1
D gene: TRBD2
clone size: -
CDR3 DNA: TGTGCCAGCAGCTTAACGGGCGGGACTAGCGGAACTCATGAGCAGTTCTTC
CDR3 protein: CASSLTGGTSGTHEQFF

V gene: TRBV5-1
J gene: TRBJ1-6
D gene: TRBD1
clone size: -
CDR3 DNA: TGCGCCAGCAGCTCGGCCCGGGACAGGCCTAATTCACCCCTCCACTTT
CDR3 protein: CASSSARDRPNSPLHF

V gene: TRBV27
J gene: TRBJ1-1
D gene: -
clone size: -
CDR3 DNA: TGTGCCAGCAGTTTAATGGTCAGGGAAGGTTCGCACACTGAAGCTTTCTTT
CDR3 protein: CASSLMVREGSHTEAFF

V gene: TRBV28
J gene: TRBJ2-3
D gene: -
clone size: -
CDR3 DNA: TGTGCCAGCAGTTTTAGGAGTTGGCCCCAACTCTACCCAGATACGCAGTATTTT
CDR3 protein: CASSFRSWPQLYPDTQYF

V gene: TRBV3-1/TRBV3-2
J gene: TRBJ2-7
D gene: -
clone size: -
CDR3 DNA: TGTGCCAGCAGCCCTCTTCGGACCAAGAGCTCCTACGAGCAGTACTTC
CDR3 protein: CASSPLRTKSSYEQYF